The 14 T cell receptor beta chains listed next were all sequenced from one sample in a study of STAT5B mutations in CD4+ large granular lymphocyte leukemia (dated by TCRdb to between 2021 and 2022). Library construction relied on the immunoSEQ multiplex PCR assay. TCRdb provides this immuneACCESS table in a form limited to in-frame rearrangements. Some clones are lacking; in checked studies, under half of them reflect an unresolved V gene, and why the rest are absent is not known. In this sample the table shows under 40,000 clones, roughly 70% of which occur a single time. The top ten constitute approximately 0.45% of the sample. The sequencing sample was made of CD4+ T cells from blood buffy coats. The source is a human donor in good health.

The chain couples TRBV28 to TRBJ2-1; 9 bases are shared with TRBD1. The CDR3 loop spans 13 amino acids. The V gene end was trimmed by 8 bases and the J gene end by 8 bases; junction bases not matched to a gene: 7. CDR1 and CDR2 (germline): MDHEN, SYDVKM. The CDR3 sequence: CASLGTGIHEQFF. Written as DNA, the CDR3 is TGTGCCAGCTTGGGGACAGGGATCCATGAGCAGTTCTTC.

The chain combines TRBV30 with TRBJ2-1; TRBD2 matches 10 bases. The CDR3 is made up of 18 amino acids. CDR1 and CDR2 from the germline V gene are GTSNPN and SVGIG (reference sequence). The V gene end was trimmed by 0 bases and the J gene end by 0 bases; junction bases not matched to a gene: 8. The chain's CDR3 is CAWSVPLAGVLSYNEQFF. The DNA of the CDR3 is TGTGCCTGGAGTGTGCCTCTAGCGGGGGTGCTCTCCTACAATGAGCAGTTCTTC.

This chain uses TRBV7-9 with TRBJ2-3, with D possibly matching TRBD1 (5 bases). The V end lost 1 base, the J end lost 0 bases, and 8 bases lay between the germline ends. CDR1 SEHNR and CDR2 FQNEAQ come from the germline V gene (reference sequence). This CDR3 contains 15 residues. As DNA, the CDR3 is TGTGCCAGCAGCTTAGGCCAGGGAAGCACAGATACGCAGTATTTT. Translation: CASSLGQGSTDTQYF.

CDR3 in amino acids: CAWRTRGDKNLHF. The CDR3 region has the DNA TGTGCCTGGAGGACTCGGGGAGATAAAAACCTCCACTTT. The chain links TRBV30 to TRBJ1-6; no clear D. Germline values: CDR1 GTSNPN, CDR2 SVGIG (reference sequence). V gave up 3 bases and J gave up 15 bases, with 18 bases separating them. CDR3 length: 13 amino acids.

The V and J genes are TRBV15 and TRBJ1-1; 7 bases agree with TRBD1. The V segment lost 3 bases and the J segment 4 bases; nucleotides outside the gene matches: 5. Germline CDR1 LNHNV, CDR2 YYDKDF (reference sequence). The CDR3 runs to 14 residues. CDR3 DNA: TGTGCCACCAGCAGGTCAGGGGGGAGCACTGAAGCTTTCTTT. It yields the protein CATSRSGGSTEAFF.

This clone was counted once. The V and J genes are TRBV18 and TRBJ2-1, with 8 bases lining up with TRBD2. Unmatched junction bases numbered 13, after V lost 3 bases and J lost 9 bases. The CDR3 spans 16 residues. The germline CDR1 and CDR2 sequences are KGHSH and LQKENI. CDR3 DNA sequence: TGTGCCAGCTCACCTCAACGGGGGGGCCTTTCCAGTGAGCAGTTCTTC. Its translation is CASSPQRGGLSSEQFF.

The chain is built from TRBV18 and TRBJ1-4; 11 positions match TRBD1. The ends lost 3 bases at V and 8 bases at J; junction bases unmatched: 5. Germline CDR1 and CDR2: KGHSH and LQKENI. The CDR3 covers 15 residues. This chain's CDR3 is CASSPRTGGLEKLFF. DNA of the CDR3: TGTGCCAGCTCACCTAGGACAGGGGGCCTGGAAAAACTGTTTTTT.

In its sample, this clone was seen once. The chain recombines TRBV19 with TRBJ1-3; D gene ambiguous. The CDR3 is made up of 15 amino acids. The germline gives CDR1 LNHDA, CDR2 SQIVND (reference sequence). Trimming removed 4 bases from V and 0 bases from J, with 10 bases in between. CDR3 sequence: CASSTRQVSGNTIYF. The CDR3 bases are TGTGCCAGTAGTACTCGGCAGGTCTCTGGAAACACCATATATTTT.

The CDR3 spells CASVPDSSNTEAFF. CDR3 nucleotide sequence: TGCGCCAGCGTCCCGGACAGCTCGAACACTGAAGCTTTCTTT. The chain recombines TRBV10-2 with TRBJ1-1; tentative D call: TRBD1 (6 bases). There are 14 residues in the CDR3. V was pared by 8 bases and J by 1 base, with 14 bases between. CDR1 and CDR2 from the germline V gene are WSHSY and SAAADI.

The rearrangement uses TRBV19 and TRBJ1-3; D perhaps matches TRBD1 (6 bases). Trimming left V 3 bases short and J 2 bases short, with 11 bases between. This CDR3 region has 15 residues. CDR1 is LNHDA, CDR2 SQIVND, per germline (reference sequence). The CDR3 is CASSIAGAAGNTIYF. The CDR3 region has the DNA TGTGCCAGTAGTATTGCGGGGGCCGCTGGAAACACCATATATTTT.

This sequence joins TRBV5-8 and TRBJ2-3; D may be TRBD2 (5 bases). The germline gives CDR1 SGHTS, CDR2 YDEGEE. The V end was cut by 0 bases, the J end by 5 bases, with 16 bases between. The length of the CDR3 is 16 residues. CDR3 nucleotides: TGTGCCAGCAGCTTGGGAGTTGGCGGGCTCGGAGATACGCAGTATTTT. Protein product: CASSLGVGGLGDTQYF.

This clone occurred a few times. The identical CDR3 is also encoded by other nucleotide sequences in the sample. V gene TRBV5-1 combines with J gene TRBJ2-5; the D is unclear. Trimming cost V 0 bases and J 3 bases, with 0 bases left between them. CDR1 and CDR2 (germline): SGHRS, YFSETQ. CDR3 length: 11 residues. The CDR3 nucleotides read TGCGCCAGCAGCTTGGAAGAGACCCAGTACTTC. Translation gives CASSLEETQYF.

The chain has TRBV23-1 and TRBJ2-7; 10 bases map to TRBD2. TRBV23-1 qualifies as an ORF whose function is uncertain. The CDR3 runs to 16 residues. The ends lost 6 bases at V and 2 bases at J; junction bases unmatched: 10. CDR3 in DNA: TGCGCCAGCAGGCCCCTTAGCGGGGGGCACACCTACGAGCAGTACTTC. This translates into CASRPLSGGHTYEQYF.

The V call is TRBV18, the J call TRBJ1-2; D may be TRBD1 (6 bases). The CDR3 consists of 16 residues. Between the trimmed V and J ends, which lost 2 bases and 0 bases, there was a span of 13 bases. Germline values: CDR1 KGHSH, CDR2 LQKENI. The CDR3 sequence: CASSPNGGAANYGYTF. CDR3 DNA: TGTGCCAGCTCACCAAACGGGGGGGCAGCTAACTATGGCTACACCTTC.